This T cell receptor beta chain was identified in a study of cytomegalovirus exposure and HLA in healthy donors. Study results and caveats: Later on, an analysis tied roughly 17,000 TCR beta sequences to HLA alleles at 0.05 false discovery rate.

Germline values: CDR1 MDHEN, CDR2 SYDVKM. The ends were cut back, 7 bases at V and 0 bases at J, with 13 bases in the middle. The CDR3 has 15 amino acids. Worth noting for this clone: The antigen remains unidentified.

The PCR contained 60 Vbeta and 13 Jbeta primers. Produced via immunoSEQ multiplex PCR; TCRdb's table is partial and in-frame only. The sample holds 70,000 to 95,000 clones; 75% to 85% are singletons and the top ten take roughly 2%. The TCR was taken from a man aged 18 to 29 in good health and CMV-seronegative. The chain employs TRBV28 and TRBJ1-3, with D tentatively TRBD1 (5 bases). The sample comprised PBMCs. For the CDR3, the DNA is TGTGCCAGCAACACAGGTTCGAGCTCTGGAAACACCATATATTTT. It translates to CASNTGSSSGNTIYF.